This T cell receptor (beta chain) stems from a study of cytomegalovirus exposure and HLA in healthy donors. The method was immunoSEQ multiplex PCR; TCRdb's version includes in-frame clones alone and lacks a portion of them. The data hold approximately 98,000 clones, with about 85% observed a single time. Trimming cost V 5 bases and J 6 bases; bases outside gene matches: 9. Germline assignment: CDR1 SGHAT and CDR2 FQNNGV. CDR3 length: 15 residues. With regard to this clone: The antigen is not known.

Study-wide results and limits: The study flagged roughly 160 TCR beta chains as cytomegalovirus-associated.

This chain links TRBV11-2 with TRBJ1-2, with 10 positions matching TRBD1. The sample taken for sequencing was PBMCs. The receptor was isolated from a woman aged 18 to 35 in good health and CMV-seronegative. DNA for the CDR3: TGTGCCAGCAGCCGGTCGGGTGGGACAGGGGATGGCTACACCTTC. Translated: CASSRSGGTGDGYTF.